One T cell receptor (beta chain) is described in this entry. RNA in amounts of 0.5 to 1 ug was reverse transcribed with random hexamers. A multiplex approach, immunoSEQ multiplex PCR, amplified TCR beta CDR3 across 54 Vbeta and 13 Jbeta. One entry per CDR3 protein results from TCRdb running MiXCR on the immunoSEQ multiplex PCR reads. This sample has roughly 130,000 distinct CDR3 sequences; around 94% occur once, and the top ten carry approximately 0.12%. The entry originates in a study of CD8 T cells in Susac syndrome. The germline gives CDR1 MNHEY, CDR2 SMNVEV (reference sequence). Trimming pared 6 bases from V and 2 bases from J, leaving 9 bases between. The length of the CDR3 is 13 residues.

The receptor comes from a human donor with multiple sclerosis. Input material: CD4+ T cells from PBMCs. V gene TRBV27 combines with J gene TRBJ2-3; the D gene is possibly TRBD1 (5 bases). The DNA for the CDR3 is TGTGCCAGCAGGGTGACAGACACAGATACGCAGTATTTT. Its translation is CASRVTDTDTQYF.